This TCR beta chain was documented in a study of T cell responses to AZD1222 COVID-19 vaccine (dated by TCRdb to the early 2020s). A note on the overall study: TCR sequencing covered 233 trial participants: nearly 210 given two doses of AZD1222 and 26 given two doses of MenACWY control vaccine. Trial participants were enrolled into age subgroups of 18-55, 56-69 and 70-plus years, which contained approximately 150, 30 and 60 TCR-sequenced participants, respectively.

Regarding this clone: No cognate antigen has been identified for it. Base qualities are not recorded, but no much larger clone differs from it by a single base.

Points the paper makes about the study in general: The vaccine-associated CD4 TCRs covered the entire spike protein, and the dominant responses fell in regions 160-218 and 743-854. After two AZD1222 doses, spike-specific TCR breadth and depth were significantly higher than at day 0 and than in MenACWY recipients. Only five to seven AZD1222 recipients were SARS-CoV-2 seropositive at baseline, limiting conclusions about previously exposed vaccinees. Because no samples from the day 14 peak response were available, repertoires could be characterized only after the peak T cell response. The 56-69-year group was small, and its depth increase did not reach significance, likely because of low power. Most participants were white British and females outnumbered males, and the authors suggested that clonal diversity may have been underestimated. Reportedly, close to half of the unique spike-specific TCRs recognized epitopes lying outside the regions that are mutated in the B.1.351 and B.1.1.7 variants.

This specimen's time point label, per the study, means: about 28 days (+/-7) after the second vaccine dose. AZD1222 recipients with second doses at about 4 weeks or about 12 weeks were pooled, because spike-specific TCR depth and breadth did not differ between schedules. Vaccinee samples were obtained from the UK trials COV001 and COV002, which included a single-blind randomized controlled phase 2/3 trial of AZD1222 (ChAdOx1 nCoV-19) in healthy adults. For TCRbeta chain sequencing, PBMC samples were collected from trial participants at day 0 and at day 28 after the second dose. Per the germline V gene, MDHEN is the CDR1 and SYDVKM is the CDR2. Inclusive of the bounding cysteine and phenylalanine, the CDR3 is 15 residues long. CDR3 DNA only is kept here, 45 bases in frame from base 1. V is pared back by 0 bases and J by 1 base, with 9 bases lying between the germline termini. The CDR3 regions of human TCRbeta chains were analyzed by immunosequencing. The paper's processing steps were these. TCRs in the repertoires were matched against a reference library of SARS-CoV-2-specific TCRs that had been generated with the MIRA antigen-specificity platform. Breadth was defined as the fraction of unique TCRs that were SARS-CoV-2-associated. Depth was defined as the fraction of total T cells that were SARS-CoV-2-associated. Using the MIRA data, each spike-specific TCR was assigned both to the spike region to which the TCR was reactive and to a CD4 or CD8 class. Log10-transformed breadth and depth values were compared by one-way ANOVA with Sidak's multiple comparisons tests. The table comes from immuneACCESS by way of TCRdb, which keeps in-frame sequences with V and J called. Part of the clones is missing from these tables; in studies checked, under half for an unresolved V gene and the rest for unknown reasons. The D gene and trimming were derived from the DNA, and the V and J assignments and clone size from that table. Across this sample there are around 180,000 clones, with about 88% seen only once. The ten largest clones capture more than 25% of the sample.

The chain uses TRBV28 and TRBJ1-1; the D gene remains uncertain. This receptor was obtained from an adult who received the AZD1222 COVID-19 vaccine. This sample comprised peripheral blood, obtained 28 days after the second AZD1222 dose. The CDR3 reads as follows: CASSLWAGTNTEAFF. The DNA sequence is TGTGCCAGCAGTTTATGGGCGGGAACGAACACTGAAGCTTTCTTT.